The rows below give T cell receptor beta chains drawn from one sample of a study of blood T cell repertoires in COVID-19. The data were produced by immunoSEQ multiplex PCR, yet TCRdb's version contains in-frame clones alone and is incomplete. The sample yields 200,000 to 300,000 clones, 84% seen once. Sequenced sample: peripheral blood. These receptors were taken from a man aged 55 to 70 with acute or convalescent COVID-19. CDR3s include the opening cysteine and the closing phenylalanine or tryptophan. The order of the fields is D gene, CDR3 length, J gene, V gene, clone size, CDR3 DNA, CDR3 protein. The D gene is left open where the match is weak. Expanded clones get a size class; other rows say once, few or many, or leave the size out.

D: .
length: 14
J: TRBJ1-2
V: TRBV19
size: few
DNA: TGTGCCAGTAGTATTGGCCCAGGAAACTATGGCTACACCTTC
CDR3: CASSIGPGNYGYTF

D: TRBD1
length: 15
J: TRBJ1-5
V: TRBV15
size: few
DNA: TGTGCCACCAGCAGGGACACAGGGGAGAATCAGCCCCAGCATTTT
CDR3: CATSRDTGENQPQHF

D: .
length: 15
J: TRBJ1-1
V: TRBV7-6
size: .
DNA: TGTGCCAGCAGCTTAGGGGCCAGCGGGAACACTGAAGCTTTCTTT
CDR3: CASSLGASGNTEAFF

D: TRBD2
length: 13
J: TRBJ2-5
V: TRBV7-7
size: .
DNA: TGTGCTAGCAGTTCCGGACTAGGAGAGACCCAGTACTTC
CDR3: CASSSGLGETQYF

D: TRBD2
length: 13
J: TRBJ2-1
V: TRBV4-2
size: .
DNA: TGTGCCAGCAGCCAAGCGCGGGAGCATGAGCAGTTCTTC
CDR3: CASSQAREHEQFF

D: .
length: 17
J: TRBJ2-3
V: TRBV7-3
size: .
DNA: TGTGCCAGCAGCTTAACCAACCTGGCAGGGGGCACAGATACGCAGTATTTT
CDR3: CASSLTNLAGGTDTQYF

D: TRBD1
length: 19
J: TRBJ2-6
V: TRBV19
size: .
DNA: TGTGCCAGTAGCCCCTTGAGGGGACAGGGATTAGCAGGGGCCAACGTCCTGACTTTC
CDR3: CASSPLRGQGLAGANVLTF

D: TRBD1
length: 15
J: TRBJ2-1
V: TRBV18
size: .
DNA: TGTGCCACCAAATCCGGGACAGGGTCCTACAATGAGCAGTTCTTC
CDR3: CATKSGTGSYNEQFF

D: .
length: 13
J: TRBJ2-7
V: TRBV6-2/TRBV6-3
size: .
DNA: TGTGCCAGCAGTTCCCAGGGGCCCTACGAGCAGTACTTC
CDR3: CASSSQGPYEQYF

D: .
length: 13
J: TRBJ2-5
V: TRBV28
size: once
DNA: TGTGCCAGCAGTTCCATAGCCCACGAGACCCAGTACTTC
CDR3: CASSSIAHETQYF

D: TRBD1
length: 14
J: TRBJ1-1
V: TRBV5-5
size: .
DNA: TGTGCCAGCAGCTTCGGACAGGTGAACACTGAAGCTTTCTTT
CDR3: CASSFGQVNTEAFF

D: .
length: 13
J: TRBJ1-6
V: TRBV30
size: .
DNA: TGTGCCTGGAGTCCTTCAGATAATTCACCCCTCCACTTT
CDR3: CAWSPSDNSPLHF

D: .
length: 11
J: TRBJ1-2
V: TRBV29-1
size: .
DNA: TGCAGCGTTGGGCAGGACTATGGCTACACCTTC
CDR3: CSVGQDYGYTF

D: .
length: 13
J: TRBJ1-1
V: TRBV14
size: few
DNA: TGTGCCAGCAGCCAAGATATGAACACTGAAGCTTTCTTT
CDR3: CASSQDMNTEAFF

D: TRBD1
length: 15
J: TRBJ1-1
V: TRBV27
size: .
DNA: TGTGCCAGCGGACCTTCCGGGACAGGGGGGACTGAAGCTTTCTTT
CDR3: CASGPSGTGGTEAFF

D: TRBD2
length: 15
J: TRBJ2-3
V: TRBV10-3
size: .
DNA: TGTGCCATCACTACCGGACTAGCGGGAGAATATACGCAGTATTTT
CDR3: CAITTGLAGEYTQYF

D: TRBD1
length: 14
J: TRBJ1-3
V: TRBV13
size: .
DNA: TGTGCCAGCAGCTTTGACAGGGAGGGAAACACCATATATTTT
CDR3: CASSFDREGNTIYF

D: TRBD1
length: 15
J: TRBJ2-7
V: TRBV5-1
size: .
DNA: TGCGCCAGCAGCGAACGGACAGGGGGCTCCTACGAGCAGTACTTC
CDR3: CASSERTGGSYEQYF